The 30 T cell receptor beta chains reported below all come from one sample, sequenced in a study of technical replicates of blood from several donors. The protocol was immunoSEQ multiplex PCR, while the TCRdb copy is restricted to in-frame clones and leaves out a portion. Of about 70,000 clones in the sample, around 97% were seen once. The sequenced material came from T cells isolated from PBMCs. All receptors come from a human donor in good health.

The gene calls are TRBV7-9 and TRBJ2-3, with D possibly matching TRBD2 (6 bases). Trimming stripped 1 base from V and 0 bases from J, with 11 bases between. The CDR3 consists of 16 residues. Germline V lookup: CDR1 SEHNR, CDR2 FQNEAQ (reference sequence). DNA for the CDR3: TGTGCCAGCAGCTTAGGGAGGGGCACCAGCACAGATACGCAGTATTTT. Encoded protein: CASSLGRGTSTDTQYF.

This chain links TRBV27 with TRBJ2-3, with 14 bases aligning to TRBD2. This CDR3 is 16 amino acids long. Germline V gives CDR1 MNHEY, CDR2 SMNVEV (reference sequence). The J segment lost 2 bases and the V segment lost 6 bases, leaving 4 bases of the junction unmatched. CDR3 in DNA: TGTGCCAGCAGCGGACTAGCGGGGGGTGTCACAGATACGCAGTATTTT. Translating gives CASSGLAGGVTDTQYF.

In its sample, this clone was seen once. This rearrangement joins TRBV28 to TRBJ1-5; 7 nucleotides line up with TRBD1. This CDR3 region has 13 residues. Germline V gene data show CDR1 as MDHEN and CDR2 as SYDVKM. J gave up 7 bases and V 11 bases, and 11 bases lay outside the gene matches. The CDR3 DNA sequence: TGTGCCGCCGGGAGAGGGGGCGACCAGCCCCAGCATTTT. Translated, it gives CAAGRGGDQPQHF.

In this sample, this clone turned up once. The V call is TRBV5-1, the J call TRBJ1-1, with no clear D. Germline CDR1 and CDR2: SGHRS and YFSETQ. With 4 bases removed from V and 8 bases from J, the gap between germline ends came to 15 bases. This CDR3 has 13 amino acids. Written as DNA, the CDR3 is TGCGCCAGCAGCCCACGGTCGCGCGCGGAAGCTTTCTTT. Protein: CASSPRSRAEAFF.

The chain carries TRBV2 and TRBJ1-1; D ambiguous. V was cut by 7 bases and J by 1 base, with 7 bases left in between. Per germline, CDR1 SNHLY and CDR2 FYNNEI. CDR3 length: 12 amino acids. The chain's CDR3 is CASTPGNTEAFF. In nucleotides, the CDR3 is TGTGCCAGCACCCCAGGGAACACTGAAGCTTTCTTT. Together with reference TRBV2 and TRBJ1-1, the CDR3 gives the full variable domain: EPEVTQTPSHQVTQMGQEVILRCVPISNHLYFYWYRQILGQKVEFLVSFYNNEISEKSEIFDDQFSVERPDGSNFTLKIRSTKLEDSAMYFCASTPGNTEAFFGQGTRLTVV.

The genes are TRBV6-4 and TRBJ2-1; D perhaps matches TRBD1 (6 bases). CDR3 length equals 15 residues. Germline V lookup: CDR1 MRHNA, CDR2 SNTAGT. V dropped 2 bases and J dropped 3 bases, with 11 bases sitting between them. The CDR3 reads CASSDRGQGYNEQFF. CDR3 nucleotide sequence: TGTGCCAGCAGTGACCGGGGACAAGGCTACAATGAGCAGTTCTTC.

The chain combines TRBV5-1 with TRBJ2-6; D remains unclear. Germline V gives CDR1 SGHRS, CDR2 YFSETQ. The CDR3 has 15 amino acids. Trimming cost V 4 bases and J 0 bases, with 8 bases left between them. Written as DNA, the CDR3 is TGCGCCAGCAGCCGGAGAAGCTCTGGGGCCAACGTCCTGACTTTC. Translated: CASSRRSSGANVLTF.

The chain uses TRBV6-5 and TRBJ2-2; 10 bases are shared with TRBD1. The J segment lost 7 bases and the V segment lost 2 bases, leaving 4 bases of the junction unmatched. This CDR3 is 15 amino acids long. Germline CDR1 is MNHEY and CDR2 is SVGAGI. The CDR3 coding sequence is TGTGCCAGCAGTTACGAGACAGGGGGCGGCGGGGAGCTGTTTTTT. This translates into CASSYETGGGGELFF.

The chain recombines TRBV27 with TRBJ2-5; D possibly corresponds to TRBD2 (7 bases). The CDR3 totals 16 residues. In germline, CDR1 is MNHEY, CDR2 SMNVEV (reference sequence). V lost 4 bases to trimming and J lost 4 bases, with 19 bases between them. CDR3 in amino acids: CASSYLGGGFRETQYF. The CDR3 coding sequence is TGTGCCAGCAGTTATTTGGGAGGGGGGTTTCGAGAGACCCAGTACTTC.

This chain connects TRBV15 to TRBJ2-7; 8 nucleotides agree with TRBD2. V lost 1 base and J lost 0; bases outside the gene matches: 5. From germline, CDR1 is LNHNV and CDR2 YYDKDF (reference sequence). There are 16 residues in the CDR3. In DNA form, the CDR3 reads TGTGCCACCAGCAGAGTCCCGGGGGGGGGCTCCTACGAGCAGTACTTC. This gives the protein CATSRVPGGGSYEQYF. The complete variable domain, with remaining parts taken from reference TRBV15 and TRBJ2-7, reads DAMVIQNPRYQVTQFGKPVTLSCSQTLNHNVMYWYQQKSSQAPKLLFHYYDKDFNNEADTPDNFQSRRPNTSFCFLDIRSPGLGDTAMYLCATSRVPGGGSYEQYFGPGTRLTVT.

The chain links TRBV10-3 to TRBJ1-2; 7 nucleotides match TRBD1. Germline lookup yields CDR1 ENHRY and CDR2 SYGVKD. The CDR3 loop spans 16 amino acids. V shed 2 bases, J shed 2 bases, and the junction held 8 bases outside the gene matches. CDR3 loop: CAISETLDRANYGYTF. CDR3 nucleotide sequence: TGTGCCATCAGTGAGACCTTAGACAGGGCGAACTATGGCTACACCTTC.

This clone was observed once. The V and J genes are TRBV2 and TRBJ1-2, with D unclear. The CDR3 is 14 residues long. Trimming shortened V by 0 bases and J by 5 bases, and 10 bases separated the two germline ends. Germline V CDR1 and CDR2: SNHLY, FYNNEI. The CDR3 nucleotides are TGTGCCAGCAGTGAAGCAATGGCAGATTATGGCTACACCTTC. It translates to CASSEAMADYGYTF. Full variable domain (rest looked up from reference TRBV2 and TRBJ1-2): EPEVTQTPSHQVTQMGQEVILRCVPISNHLYFYWYRQILGQKVEFLVSFYNNEISEKSEIFDDQFSVERPDGSNFTLKIRSTKLEDSAMYFCASSEAMADYGYTFGSGTRLTVV.

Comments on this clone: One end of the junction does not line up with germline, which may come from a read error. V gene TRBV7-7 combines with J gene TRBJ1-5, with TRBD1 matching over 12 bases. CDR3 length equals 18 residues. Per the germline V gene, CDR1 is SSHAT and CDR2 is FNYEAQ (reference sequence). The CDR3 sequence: CASSLRRRGQGAYQPQHF. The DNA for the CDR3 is TGTGCTAGCAGCTTACGAAGGAGGGGACAGGGGGCCTATCAGCCCCAGCATTTT.

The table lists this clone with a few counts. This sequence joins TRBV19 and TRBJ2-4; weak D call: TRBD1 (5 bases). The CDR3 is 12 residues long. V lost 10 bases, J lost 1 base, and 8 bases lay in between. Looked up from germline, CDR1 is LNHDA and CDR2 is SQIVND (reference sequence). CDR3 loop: CATAGAKNIQYF. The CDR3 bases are TGTGCCACCGCAGGGGCCAAAAACATTCAGTACTTC.

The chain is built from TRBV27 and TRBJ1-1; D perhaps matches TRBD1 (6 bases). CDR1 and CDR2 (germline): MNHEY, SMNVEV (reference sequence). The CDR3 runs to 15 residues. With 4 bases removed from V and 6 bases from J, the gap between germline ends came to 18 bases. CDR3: CASSSSAGRGAEAFF. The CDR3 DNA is TGTGCCAGCAGTTCTTCTGCGGGCAGGGGCGCTGAAGCTTTCTTT.

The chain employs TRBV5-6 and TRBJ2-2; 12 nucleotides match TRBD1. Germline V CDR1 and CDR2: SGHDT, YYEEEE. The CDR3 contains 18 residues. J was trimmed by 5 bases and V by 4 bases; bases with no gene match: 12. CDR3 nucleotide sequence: TGTGCCAGCAGCGGATCCGCCGGGACAGGGGGCTGGACCGGGGAGCTGTTTTTT. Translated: CASSGSAGTGGWTGELFF.

CDR3 protein: CASSVPGILDTGELFF. DNA for the CDR3: TGTGCCAGCAGCGTCCCCGGTATATTGGACACCGGGGAGCTGTTTTTT. V gene TRBV7-8 combines with J gene TRBJ2-2; D ambiguous. Looked up from germline, CDR1 is SGHVS and CDR2 is FQNEAQ. Trimming shortened V by 5 bases and J by 3 bases, and 16 bases separated the two germline ends. The CDR3 runs 16 residues.

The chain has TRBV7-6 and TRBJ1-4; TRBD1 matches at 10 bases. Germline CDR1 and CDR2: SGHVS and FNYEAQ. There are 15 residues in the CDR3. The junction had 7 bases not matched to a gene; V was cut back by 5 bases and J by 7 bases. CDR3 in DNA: TGTGCCAGCAGCCCGGGACAGGGGCGGGGTGAAAAACTGTTTTTT. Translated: CASSPGQGRGEKLFF.

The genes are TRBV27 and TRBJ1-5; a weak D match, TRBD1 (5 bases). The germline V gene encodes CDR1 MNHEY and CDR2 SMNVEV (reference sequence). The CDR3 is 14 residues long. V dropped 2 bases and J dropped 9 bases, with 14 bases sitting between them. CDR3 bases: TGTGCCAGCAGTTTAGGGTTTGGGGCTTCGCCCCAGCATTTT. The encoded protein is CASSLGFGASPQHF.

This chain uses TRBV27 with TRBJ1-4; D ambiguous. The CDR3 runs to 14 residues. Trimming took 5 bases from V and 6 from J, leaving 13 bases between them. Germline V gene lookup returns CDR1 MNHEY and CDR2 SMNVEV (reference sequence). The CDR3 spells CASSPYPADEKLFF. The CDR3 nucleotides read TGTGCCAGCAGTCCCTATCCCGCGGATGAAAAACTGTTTTTT.

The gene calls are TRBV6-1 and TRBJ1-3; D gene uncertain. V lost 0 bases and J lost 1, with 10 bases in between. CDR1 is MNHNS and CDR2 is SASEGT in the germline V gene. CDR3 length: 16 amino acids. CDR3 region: CASSEALGRSGNTIYF. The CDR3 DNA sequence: TGTGCCAGCAGTGAAGCATTGGGCAGATCTGGAAACACCATATATTTT.

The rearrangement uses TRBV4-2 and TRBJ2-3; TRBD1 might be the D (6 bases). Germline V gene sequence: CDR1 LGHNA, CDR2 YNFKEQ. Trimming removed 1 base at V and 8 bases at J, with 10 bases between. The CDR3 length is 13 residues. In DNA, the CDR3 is TGTGCCAGCAGCCAAGGGACAGCCGGTACGCAGTATTTT. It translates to CASSQGTAGTQYF.

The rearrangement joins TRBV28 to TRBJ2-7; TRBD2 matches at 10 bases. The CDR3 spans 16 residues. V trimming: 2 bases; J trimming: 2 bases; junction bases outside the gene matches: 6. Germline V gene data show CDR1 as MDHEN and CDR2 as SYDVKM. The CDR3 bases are TGTGCCAGCAGTTTACACCTAGCGGGAGACCCCTACGAGCAGTACTTC. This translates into CASSLHLAGDPYEQYF.

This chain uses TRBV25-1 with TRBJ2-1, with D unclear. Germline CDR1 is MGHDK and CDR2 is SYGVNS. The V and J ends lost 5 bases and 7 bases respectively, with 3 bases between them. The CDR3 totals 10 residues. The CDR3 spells CASSSNEQFF. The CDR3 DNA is TGTGCCAGCAGTTCTAATGAGCAGTTCTTC.

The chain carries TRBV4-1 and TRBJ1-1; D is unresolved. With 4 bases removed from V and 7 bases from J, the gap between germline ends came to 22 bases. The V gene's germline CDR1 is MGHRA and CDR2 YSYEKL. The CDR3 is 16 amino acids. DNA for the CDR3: TGCGCCAGCAGCCTCCCCGGAGGCGGGCGTGAGGGTGAAGCTTTCTTT. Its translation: CASSLPGGGREGEAFF.

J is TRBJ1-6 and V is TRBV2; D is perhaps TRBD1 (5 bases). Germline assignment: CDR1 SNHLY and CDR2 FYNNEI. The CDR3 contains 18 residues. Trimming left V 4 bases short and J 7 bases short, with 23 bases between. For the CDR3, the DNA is TGTGCCAGCAGTGCGTGGGGGTCGGGGGAAGTGGAGAATTCACCCCTCCACTTT. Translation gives CASSAWGSGEVENSPLHF.

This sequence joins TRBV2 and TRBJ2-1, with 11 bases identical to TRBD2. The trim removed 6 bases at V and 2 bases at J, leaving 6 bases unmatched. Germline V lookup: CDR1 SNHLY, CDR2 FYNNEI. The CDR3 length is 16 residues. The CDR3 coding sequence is TGTGCCAGCAGACTTAGCGGGGGGGTAGCCTACAATGAGCAGTTCTTC. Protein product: CASRLSGGVAYNEQFF.

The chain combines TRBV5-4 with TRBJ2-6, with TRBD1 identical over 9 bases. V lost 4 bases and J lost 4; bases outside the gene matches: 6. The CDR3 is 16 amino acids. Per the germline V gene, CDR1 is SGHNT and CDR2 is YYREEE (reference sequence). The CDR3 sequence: CASSPGQGEGANVLTF. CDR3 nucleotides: TGTGCCAGCAGCCCGGGACAGGGAGAAGGGGCCAACGTCCTGACTTTC.

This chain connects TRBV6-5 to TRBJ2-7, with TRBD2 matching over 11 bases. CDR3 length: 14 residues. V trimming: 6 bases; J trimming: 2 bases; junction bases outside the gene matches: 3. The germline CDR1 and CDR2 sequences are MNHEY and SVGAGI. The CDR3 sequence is CASRPGLAAYEQYF. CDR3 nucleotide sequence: TGTGCCAGCAGGCCGGGACTAGCGGCCTACGAGCAGTACTTC.

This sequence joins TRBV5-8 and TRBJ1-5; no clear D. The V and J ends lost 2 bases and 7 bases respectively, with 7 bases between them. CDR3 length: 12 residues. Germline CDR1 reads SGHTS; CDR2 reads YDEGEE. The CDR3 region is CASSLRGQPQHF. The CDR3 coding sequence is TGTGCCAGCAGCTTAAGAGGGCAGCCCCAGCATTTT.